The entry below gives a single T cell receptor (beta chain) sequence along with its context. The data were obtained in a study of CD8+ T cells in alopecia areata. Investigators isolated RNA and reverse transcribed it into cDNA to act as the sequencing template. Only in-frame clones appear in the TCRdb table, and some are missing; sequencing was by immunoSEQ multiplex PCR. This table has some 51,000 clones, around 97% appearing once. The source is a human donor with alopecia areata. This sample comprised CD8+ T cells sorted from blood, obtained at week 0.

The CDR3 DNA sequence: TGCGCCAGCAGCCAAGATGCAGGGGGTGCAGATACGCAGTATTTT. This sequence encodes CASSQDAGGADTQYF. V and J are TRBV4-1 and TRBJ2-3; 7 nucleotides agree with TRBD1. The V and J ends lost 0 bases and 4 bases, in that order; junction bases with no gene match: 4. Germline CDR1 reads MGHRA; CDR2 reads YSYEKL. This CDR3 spans 15 amino acids.